These 7 T cell receptor beta chains were all obtained from the same sample, sequenced in a study of cytomegalovirus exposure and HLA in healthy donors. The primer mix had 60 Vbeta and 13 Jbeta primers. Method: immunoSEQ multiplex PCR; TCRdb's copy keeps in-frame clones and lacks some. The sample lists 72,000 or so clones; approximately 80% were seen once. Material: PBMCs. The receptors were sampled from a young man in good health and CMV-seropositive.

The sample holds one count of this clone. The chain has TRBV7-8 and TRBJ2-5; 12 nucleotides line up with TRBD2. Germline lookup yields CDR1 SGHVS and CDR2 FQNEAQ. CDR3 length: 15 residues. J lost 4 bases, V lost 4 bases, and 4 bases had no gene match. The CDR3, as DNA: TGTGCCAGCAGCTGGACACTAGCGGGGGGAGAGACCCAGTACTTC. This translates into CASSWTLAGGETQYF.

This clone showed up just once. V usage is TRBV29-1 and J usage is TRBJ1-1; unclear D gene. The germline CDR1 and CDR2 sequences are SQVTM and ANQGSEA. Trimming stripped 5 bases from V and 2 bases from J, with 12 bases between. This CDR3 is 13 amino acids long. The CDR3 coding sequence is TGCAGCGTTTACAAAAACACCAACACTGAAGCTTTCTTT. This translates into CSVYKNTNTEAFF.

This chain links TRBV30 with TRBJ2-5; no clear D. Germline V gene sequence: CDR1 GTSNPN, CDR2 SVGIG (reference sequence). The CDR3 is 12 residues long. V was trimmed by 2 bases and J by 4 bases, leaving 8 bases between them. Written as DNA, the CDR3 is TGTGCCTGGAGTTTTACGAGAGAGACCCAGTACTTC. Translation: CAWSFTRETQYF.

V is TRBV28 and J is TRBJ1-1; D unclear. Germline-derived CDR1 and CDR2 are MDHEN and SYDVKM. The CDR3 has 13 amino acids. The V gene lost 1 base and the J gene lost 4 bases, with 7 bases spanning the gap. This CDR3 reads CASSLSVLTEAFF. In nucleotides, the CDR3 is TGTGCCAGCAGTTTATCTGTCCTCACTGAAGCTTTCTTT.

V usage is TRBV30 and J usage is TRBJ1-3; D unresolved. There are 13 residues in the CDR3. Germline V gives CDR1 GTSNPN, CDR2 SVGIG (reference sequence). Between the trimmed V and J ends, which lost 5 bases and 2 bases, there was a span of 10 bases. Here the CDR3 reads CAWQTATGNTIYF. As DNA, the CDR3 is TGTGCCTGGCAAACAGCTACTGGAAACACCATATATTTT.

This chain uses TRBV4-1 with TRBJ1-1; a weak D match, TRBD1 (5 bases). Germline assignment: CDR1 MGHRA and CDR2 YSYEKL. This CDR3 spans 14 amino acids. V dropped 1 base and J dropped 3 bases, with 9 bases sitting between them. The CDR3 sequence is CASSQVRVDTEAFF. DNA for the CDR3: TGCGCCAGCAGCCAAGTCAGGGTGGACACTGAAGCTTTCTTT.

This clone was counted between two and nine times. This chain uses TRBV10-1 with TRBJ1-6, with 8 bases lining up with TRBD1. V was clipped by 8 bases and J by 9 bases; unmatched bases: 6. Germline V gene data show CDR1 as WNHNN and CDR2 as SYGVQD (reference sequence). CDR3 length: 13 residues. CDR3 region: CASRDRKGSPLHF. The CDR3 DNA reads as TGCGCCAGCCGGGACAGGAAAGGTTCACCCCTCCACTTT.